This T cell receptor (beta chain) was identified during a study of blood T cell repertoires in COVID-19. Here immunoSEQ multiplex PCR was the method, and the copy in TCRdb shows in-frame clones only, minus some. The repertoire consists of about 46,000 clones, with about 88% occurring once and the leading ten covering 3% to 3.5%. The CDR3 has 19 amino acids. The germline V gene has CDR1 MNHEY and CDR2 SVGEGT. V lost 2 bases, J lost 5 bases, and 17 bases stayed unmatched. Sequencing was done on a sample of PBMCs or T cells enriched from blood (not recorded which). The V and J genes are TRBV6-2 or TRBV6-3 and TRBJ1-1, with 10 bases lining up with TRBD1. The receptor was isolated from a woman aged 45-65 years who had recovered from COVID-19. CDR3 region: CASSYPPTGGYWGRTEAFF. CDR3 nucleotide sequence: TGTGCCAGCAGTTACCCCCCGACAGGGGGCTACTGGGGTAGAACTGAAGCTTTCTTT.